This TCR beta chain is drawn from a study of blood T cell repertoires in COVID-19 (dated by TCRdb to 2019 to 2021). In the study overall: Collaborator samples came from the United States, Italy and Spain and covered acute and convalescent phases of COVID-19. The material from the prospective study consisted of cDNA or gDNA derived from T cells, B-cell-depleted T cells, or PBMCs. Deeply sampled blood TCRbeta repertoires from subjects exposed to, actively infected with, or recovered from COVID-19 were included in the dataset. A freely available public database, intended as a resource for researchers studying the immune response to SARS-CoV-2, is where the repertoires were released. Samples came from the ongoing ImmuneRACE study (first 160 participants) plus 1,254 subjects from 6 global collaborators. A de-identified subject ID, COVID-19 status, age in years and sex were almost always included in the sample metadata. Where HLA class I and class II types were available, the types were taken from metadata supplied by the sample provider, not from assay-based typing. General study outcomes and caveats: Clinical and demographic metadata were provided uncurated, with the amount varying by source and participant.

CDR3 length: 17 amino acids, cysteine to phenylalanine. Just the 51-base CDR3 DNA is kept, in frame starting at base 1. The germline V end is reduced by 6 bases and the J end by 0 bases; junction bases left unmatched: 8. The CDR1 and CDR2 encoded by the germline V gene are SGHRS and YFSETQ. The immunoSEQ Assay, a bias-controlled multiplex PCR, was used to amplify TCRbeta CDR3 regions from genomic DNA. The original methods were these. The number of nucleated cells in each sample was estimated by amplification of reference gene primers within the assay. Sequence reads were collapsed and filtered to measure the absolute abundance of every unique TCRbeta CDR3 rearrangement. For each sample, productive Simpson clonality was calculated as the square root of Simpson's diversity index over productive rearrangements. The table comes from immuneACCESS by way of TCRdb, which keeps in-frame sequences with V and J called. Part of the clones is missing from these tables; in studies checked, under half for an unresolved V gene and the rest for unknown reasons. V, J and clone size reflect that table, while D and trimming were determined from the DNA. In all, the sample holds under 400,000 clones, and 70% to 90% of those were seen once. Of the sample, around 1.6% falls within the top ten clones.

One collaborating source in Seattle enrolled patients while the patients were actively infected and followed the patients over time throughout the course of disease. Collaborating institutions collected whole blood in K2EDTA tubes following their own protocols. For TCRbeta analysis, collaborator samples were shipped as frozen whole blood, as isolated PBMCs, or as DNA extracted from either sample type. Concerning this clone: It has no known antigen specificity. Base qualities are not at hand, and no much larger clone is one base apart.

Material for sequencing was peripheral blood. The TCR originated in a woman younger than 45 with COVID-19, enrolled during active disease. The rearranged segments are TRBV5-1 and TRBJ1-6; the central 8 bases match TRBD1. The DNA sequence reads TGCGCCAGCACAACCGGGACAGGCGTCTCCTATAATTCACCCCTCCACTTT. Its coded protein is CASTTGTGVSYNSPLHF.